This T cell receptor beta chain was identified in a study of naive and memory T cell subsets. Study-level results: Each distinct alpha or beta sequence counts as one clonotype. Expression changes during T cell differentiation may affect RNA-based TCR counts.

CDR1 is ENHRY and CDR2 is SYGVKD in the germline V gene. The CDR3 is 11 amino acids. V was shortened by 6 bases and J by 6 bases, with 9 bases between the two germline ends. In regard to this clonotype: No antigen is known for it.

The beta constant-region primer was an equimolar mix of two oligonucleotides covering TRBC1 and TRBC2. Nested alpha and beta constant-region primers with the SP2 primer drove four PCR rounds on ligated cDNA. From the UMI-ligation and nested PCR reads, TCRdb called clonotypes with MiXCR, one entry per CDR3 protein. The data show 120,000 to 150,000 distinct CDR3 sequences, with over 15% seen just once and around 0.14% held by the top ten. This TCR was recovered from a human donor in good health. The V and J genes are TRBV10-3 and TRBJ2-7; D is perhaps TRBD1 or TRBD2 (5 bases each). Material for sequencing was naive CD4+ T cells from blood. The CDR3 spells CAISPGTEQYF. Here the CDR3 DNA reads TGTGCCATCAGCCCCGGGACCGAGCAGTACTTC.